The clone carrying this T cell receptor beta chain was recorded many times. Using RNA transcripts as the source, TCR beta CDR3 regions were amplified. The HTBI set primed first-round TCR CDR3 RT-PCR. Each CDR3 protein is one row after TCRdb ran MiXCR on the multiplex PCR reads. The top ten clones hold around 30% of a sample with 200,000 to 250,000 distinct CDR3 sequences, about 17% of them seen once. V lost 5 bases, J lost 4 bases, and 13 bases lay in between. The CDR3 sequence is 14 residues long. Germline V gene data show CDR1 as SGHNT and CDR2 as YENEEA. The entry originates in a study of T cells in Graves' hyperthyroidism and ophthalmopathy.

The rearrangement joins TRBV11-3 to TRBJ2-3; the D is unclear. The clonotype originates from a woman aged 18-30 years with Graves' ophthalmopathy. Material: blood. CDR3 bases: TGTGCCAGCAGCAACAAGAAGCATCCAGATACGCAGTATTTT. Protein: CASSNKKHPDTQYF.